These 27 T cell receptor delta chains originate from one sample sequenced in a study of γδ T cells in repeated Plasmodium falciparum infection. TCRdb re-analyzed the multiplex PCR reads via CATT. The sample has approximately 93,000 delta-chain clones, more than 0.85% seen once; the top ten hold more than 9%. Bulk repertoires came from Vgamma9/Vdelta2+ or Vdelta2-negative gammadelta T cells flow-sorted from PBMC. Material: gamma-delta T cells from blood. The receptor set was obtained from a pool of human donors (malaria-infected and uninfected, not separated).

In its sample, this clone was seen a few times. The J segment was not called; the V segment is TRDV1; the table's D call of TRDD3 was not tested on the DNA. Germline V gene sequence: CDR1 TSWWSYY, CDR2 QGS. This CDR3 contains 19 residues. CDR3 nucleotide sequence: TGTGCTCTTGGGGAACTAGGGAAAGAACCTACAAAGTACACCGATAAATTCATCTTT. Its translation: CALGELGKEPTKYTDKFIF.

The J gene is TRDJ1, the V gene TRDV2, with 13 bases identical to TRDD3. TCRdb carries no J gene annotation; the J gene was assigned here by matching the DNA with germline. The CDR3 is made up of 20 amino acids. From germline, CDR1 is GEAIGNYY and CDR2 EKD. J lost 0 bases, V lost 8 bases, and 20 bases had no gene match. CDR3 protein: CASPLNVLGDTRKDTDKLIF. DNA for the CDR3: TGTGCCTCTCCCCTCAACGTACTGGGGGATACGCGGAAGGACACCGATAAACTCATCTTT.

As regards this clone: This likely stems from a read error, as it lies one base from a far larger clone. The CDR3 nucleotides are TGTGCCCTTGGGGTAAGGAAACTCATCTTT. It yields the protein CALGVRKLIF. The rearrangement links TRDV1 to TRDJ1, with TRDD3 as a possible D gene (5 bases). TCRdb lists no J gene, so it was determined here by aligning the DNA to germline. Germline assignment: CDR1 TSWWSYY and CDR2 QGS. The CDR3 runs 10 residues.

This clone has only a few counts. It is likely a read error: a sequence one base away is far more abundant. The sample holds other DNA sequences that translate to the same CDR3. The chain recombines TRDV1 with TRDJ1, with D unresolved. The CDR3 contains 16 residues. CDR1 TSWWSYY and CDR2 QGS come from the germline V gene. This CDR3 reads CALGIEQPAYTDKLIF. Written as DNA, the CDR3 is TGTGCTCTTGGGATCGAACAGCCCGCATACACCGATAAGCTCATCTTT.

This clone occurred many times. This sequence joins TRDV1 and TRDJ1; weak D call: TRDD2 (6 bases). The CDR3 covers 19 residues. V was pared by 0 bases and J by 1 base, with 21 bases between. Germline CDR1 and CDR2: TSWWSYY and QGS. CDR3 loop: CALGELYPPTSWVTDKLIF. The CDR3 DNA reads TGTGCTCTTGGGGAACTGTACCCTCCTACCAGCTGGGTCACCGATAAACTCATCTTT.

This clone was observed a single time. V and J are TRDV2 and TRDJ1; 10 bases are shared with TRDD3. The J gene is not listed in TCRdb, so it was assigned here from a DNA match to germline. This CDR3 spans 17 amino acids. J gave up 1 base and V 1 base, and 8 bases lay outside the gene matches. CDR1 GEAIGNYY and CDR2 EKD come from the germline V gene. CDR3 DNA sequence: TGTGCCTGTGACACGATTACTGGGGGATTCGCCACCGATAAACTCATCTTT. Protein product: CACDTITGGFATDKLIF.

In regard to this clone: The protein given by TCRdb reflects a much larger clone and differs at residue 6 from this DNA's translation, likely from a read error; the protein shown is the DNA's translation. The genes are TRDV1 and TRDJ1; the D is unclear. V was clipped by 6 bases and J by 6 bases, with 32 bases between them. Germline V lookup: CDR1 TSWWSYY, CDR2 QGS. The CDR3 has 19 amino acids. The CDR3 here is CALGRALKARERLRYKLIF. The CDR3 bases are TGTGCTCTTGGTAGGGCCCTGAAGGCCCGGGAGCGTCTAAGATATAAACTCATCTTT.

In the case of this clone: Given a far larger clone just one base away, this is likely a sequencing read error. The same CDR3 is also encoded by other DNA sequences in this sample. The chain links TRDV2 to TRDJ1, with 12 bases matching TRDD3. The J gene was not available in TCRdb and was assigned here by matching the DNA to germline segments. The CDR3 totals 16 residues. CDR1 is GEAIGNYY, CDR2 EKD, per germline. The DNA of the CDR3 is TGTGCCTGCGACAGACTGGGGGATACAAGAATGAAGGAACTCATCTTT. Its protein product is CACDRLGDTRMKELIF.

For this clone: This likely traces to a read error, being one base from a far larger clone. Other nucleotide sequences from this sample produce the same CDR3. The V and J genes are TRDV1 and TRDJ1; TRDD3 matches 10 bases. TCRdb leaves out the J gene; it was filled in here by matching the DNA to germline. The trim removed 3 bases at V and 7 bases at J, leaving 38 bases unmatched. Germline V gene lookup returns CDR1 TSWWSYY and CDR2 QGS. The CDR3 contains 25 residues. CDR3 DNA sequence: TGTGCTCTTGGGGAGCCCGAGGTGTGGGTCCCTACTTTTCCAGTCCGCACTGGGGGATCCCTTAAACTCATCTTT. This encodes CALGEPEVWVPTFPVRTGGSLKLIF.

This clone was seen more than once but under ten times. A single base is all that separates this from a far larger clone, so a read error is likely. The same CDR3 arises from other DNA sequences in this sample as well. The V gene is TRDV1, the J gene TRDJ1; 11 bases fit TRDD3. The CDR3 consists of 26 residues. From germline, CDR1 is TSWWSYY and CDR2 QGS. The DNA of the CDR3 is TGTGCTCTTGGGAAAAAAGAACGGAAGGGTCCTACAGGGGGTAGGTACTGGGGGATATTTGCCGATAAACTCATCTTC. It translates to CALGKKERKGPTGGRYWGIFADKLIF.

This clone came up a few times. TCRdb attributes to this sequence the protein of a much larger clone, which differs from the DNA translation at residue 6; a read error is likely, and the protein displayed is translated from the DNA. This chain joins TRDV1 and TRDJ1; 10 bases match TRDD3. The J gene, missing from TCRdb, was assigned here through DNA to germline matching. Trimming took 6 bases from V and 9 from J; bases not matched to a gene: 22. The CDR3 is made up of 18 amino acids. CDR1 is TSWWSYY and CDR2 is QGS in the germline V gene. CDR3 bases: TGTGCTCTTGGTTCTGTCTTACCTCTCTGGGGGATAACGAAGCAACTCATCTTT. This gives the protein CALGSVLPLWGITKQLIF.

This clone turned up a few times. A far more abundant clone sits one base away, making this likely a read error. Other DNA sequences in this sample translate to the same CDR3. The chain joins TRDV1 to TRDJ1; 8 bases are shared with TRDD3. The J gene is absent in TCRdb and was assigned here via DNA matching to germline. The CDR3 is 16 residues long. Germline trimming cut 2 bases from V and 10 bases from J; bases unmatched to any gene: 15. Germline V lookup: CDR1 TSWWSYY, CDR2 QGS. The CDR3: CALGELALLGDTRLIF. CDR3 nucleotides: TGTGCTCTTGGGGAATTGGCCTTGCTGGGGGACACAAGACTCATCTTT.

Note on this clone: The TCRdb protein comes from a much larger clone and disagrees with this DNA's translation at residue 13, likely due to a read error; the protein given here is derived from the DNA. The chain joins TRDV2 to TRDJ1; 8 nucleotides match TRDD3. No J segment appears in TCRdb, so it was assigned here by matching the sequence to germline. This CDR3 contains 18 residues. Trimming took 0 bases from V and 3 from J; bases not matched to a gene: 14. Germline V CDR1 and CDR2: GEAIGNYY, EKD. The CDR3 spells CACDTRSGGTWYADKLIF. The DNA for the CDR3 is TGTGCCTGTGACACCAGGTCTGGGGGAACGTGGTACGCCGATAAACTCATCTTT.

This clone was seen a handful of times. TCRdb records a much larger clone's protein for this DNA, with a difference at residue 3 that likely arises from a read error; the protein given is the translation of the DNA. In DNA form, the CDR3 reads TGTGCTTTTGGGGAACTGGTCCGAATACTGGGGGATACCGGGGATAAACTCATCTTT. It is translated as CAFGELVRILGDTGDKLIF. The gene calls are TRDV1 and TRDJ1, with 12 bases that match TRDD3. TCRdb does not report a J gene; here it was assigned by matching the DNA to germline references. CDR1 is TSWWSYY, CDR2 QGS, per germline. This CDR3 comprises 19 residues.

The table lists this clone with a few counts. This rearrangement joins TRDV1 to TRDJ1; 9 bases map to TRDD3. As TCRdb names no J gene, one was assigned here on the basis of a DNA match to germline. Germline V gene lookup returns CDR1 TSWWSYY and CDR2 QGS. The CDR3 extends over 19 amino acids. Losses at the gene ends were 5 bases for V and 3 bases for J; bases not matched to a gene: 19. CDR3 nucleotide sequence: TGTGCTCTTGGGACCTCCCGATTTTGGGGATACGCTGACGCCGATAAACTCATCTTT. Translating it yields CALGTSRFWGYADADKLIF.

To note about this clone: The translation of this DNA and the TCRdb protein of a much larger clone differ at residue 6, probably owing to a read error; the protein shown here is translated from the DNA. The chain employs TRDV1 and TRDJ1, with D tentatively TRDD2 (5 bases). V shed 5 bases and J shed 0 bases, with 22 bases lying between them. The CDR3 contains 18 residues. Germline V lookup: CDR1 TSWWSYY, CDR2 QGS. Written as DNA, the CDR3 is TGTGCTCTTGGGATCACCTTGACCTACTCCCCTTACACCGATAAACTCATCTTT. Residues: CALGITLTYSPYTDKLIF.

About this clone itself: The translation of this DNA and the TCRdb protein of a much larger clone differ at residue 12, probably owing to a read error; the protein shown here is translated from the DNA. The CDR3 protein is CACDTVGGGYGASDKLIF. In nucleotides, the CDR3 is TGTGCCTGTGACACCGTCGGCGGGGGATACGGTGCTTCCGATAAACTCATCTTT. The V and J genes are TRDV2 and TRDJ1; 10 nucleotides agree with TRDD3. The CDR3 sequence is 18 residues long. V gave up 0 bases and J gave up 3 bases; unmatched junction bases: 12. CDR1 and CDR2 (germline): GEAIGNYY, EKD.

This clone was observed a handful of times. For this DNA, TCRdb reports the protein of a much larger clone, which diverges at residue 16, most likely from a read error; the protein presented here is translated directly from the DNA. J is TRDJ1 and V is TRDV2; TRDD3 might be the D (5 bases). CDR3 length equals 18 residues. Germline V CDR1 and CDR2: GEAIGNYY, EKD. CDR3 in amino acids: CACDTVATGGTYTDKPIF. CDR3 sequence (DNA): TGTGCCTGTGACACCGTCGCTACTGGTGGGACGTACACCGATAAACCCATCTTT.

This clone was seen repeatedly, ten times or more. This probably arose from a read error, given a far larger clone one base away. This specimen includes other DNA sequences encoding the same CDR3. The V gene is TRDV2, the J gene TRDJ1, with a tentative D call TRDD3 (5 bases). The CDR3 loop spans 16 amino acids. V was cut by 0 bases and J by 4 bases, with 17 bases left in between. The germline V gene encodes CDR1 GEAIGNYY and CDR2 EKD. The CDR3 bases are TGTGCCTGTGACACCGTATCCCGAACTGGAGACGATAAACTCATCTTT. Translated: CACDTVSRTGDDKLIF.

There are many counts of this clone. The protein TCRdb gives is from a much larger clone and does not agree with this DNA's translation at residue 8, likely a read error; the protein shown here comes from the DNA. The chain joins TRDV2 to TRDJ1, with a weak D call TRDD1 (5 bases). The CDR3 consists of 17 residues. Germline values: CDR1 GEAIGNYY, CDR2 EKD. V gave up 3 bases and J gave up 0 bases, with 19 bases separating them. CDR3 bases: TGTGCCTGTGACGAAATTAATACCCAACTCCACACCGATAAACTCATCTTT. Protein: CACDEINTQLHTDKLIF.

As regards this clone: TCRdb pairs this DNA with a much larger clone's protein that differs at residue 10, likely a read error; the protein shown was translated from the DNA. V usage is TRDV2 and J usage is TRDJ1, with D perhaps matching TRDD3 (5 bases). Deletions cut 1 base from V and 3 bases from J, with 17 bases between. Germline-derived CDR1 and CDR2 are GEAIGNYY and EKD. This CDR3 comprises 16 residues. For the CDR3, the DNA is TGTGCCTGTGACACAGTTTCGGCGGGATCCTCCGATAAACTCATCTTT. Its translation is CACDTVSAGSSDKLIF.

Many counts were recorded for this clone. One base away lies a much larger clone, so this may be a sequencing read error. This CDR3 is also generated by other DNA sequences in the sample. V gene TRDV2 combines with J gene TRDJ1; 10 positions match TRDD3. CDR1 GEAIGNYY and CDR2 EKD come from the germline V gene. The CDR3 contains 19 residues. The CDR3 reads CACDTLPGLGDGKTDKLIF. The CDR3 bases are TGCGCCTGTGACACGCTCCCGGGACTGGGGGATGGGAAGACCGATAAACTCATCTTT.

The sample holds a few counts of this clone. The protein TCRdb lists belongs to a much larger clone and differs from this DNA's translation at residue 3, which points to a read error; the protein shown is made from the DNA. This chain connects TRDV1 to TRDJ1, with D unclear. No J gene was available from TCRdb, and it was assigned here by a germline match of the DNA. Germline CDR1 is TSWWSYY and CDR2 is QGS. The CDR3 sequence is 18 residues long. The CDR3 DNA reads as TGTGCTATTGGGAACCCGAGTCGCCCGCCCTTAGACACCGATAAACTCATCTTT. Translated: CAIGNPSRPPLDTDKLIF.

This clone was observed a handful of times. The protein given by TCRdb reflects a much larger clone and differs at residue 6 from this DNA's translation, likely from a read error; the protein shown is the DNA's translation. V is TRDV1 and J is TRDJ1; D uncertain. TCRdb offers no J gene call, so here the DNA was matched to germline to obtain one. This CDR3 is 13 amino acids long. Trimming removed 3 bases at V and 4 bases at J, with 9 bases between. Germline V gene sequence: CDR1 TSWWSYY, CDR2 QGS. The CDR3: CALGEPLGDKLIF. CDR3 DNA sequence: TGTGCTCTTGGGGAGCCTCTCGGCGATAAACTCATCTTT.

This clone was counted between two and nine times. The protein given by TCRdb reflects a much larger clone and differs at residue 8 from this DNA's translation, likely from a read error; the protein shown is the DNA's translation. The V call is TRDV2, the J call TRDJ1; no reliable D call. As TCRdb names no J gene, one was assigned here on the basis of a DNA match to germline. Germline lookup yields CDR1 GEAIGNYY and CDR2 EKD. The V gene lost 0 bases and the J gene lost 0 bases, with 13 bases spanning the gap. CDR3 length: 16 residues. This CDR3 is CACDTVEQRYTDKLIF. The CDR3 DNA reads as TGTGCCTGTGACACCGTTGAACAGAGGTACACCGATAAACTCATCTTT.

This clone was found a few times. The junction departs from the called germline gene at one end, perhaps through a read error. Other DNA sequences within the sample encode an identical CDR3. V gene TRDV1 combines with J gene TRDJ1; 10 nucleotides match TRDD3. CDR1 and CDR2 from the germline V gene are TSWWSYY and QGS. The CDR3 is made up of 22 amino acids. CDR3 in amino acids: CALGEPSYGLLGDICYTDKLIF. The CDR3 nucleotides read TGTGCTCTTGGGGAACCTTCCTACGGTCTGCTGGGGGATATTTGCTACACCGATAAGCTCATCTTT.

In this sample, this clone turned up many times. The chain has TRDV1 and TRDJ1; unclear D gene. Germline V lookup: CDR1 TSWWSYY, CDR2 QGS. CDR3 length equals 20 residues. Deletions cut 0 bases from V and 0 bases from J, with 23 bases between. The CDR3 region is CALGELESPLGLMYTDKLIF. CDR3 in DNA: TGTGCTCTTGGGGAACTAGAGTCCCCCTTGGGACTGATGTACACCGATAAACTCATCTTT.